A selection of T cell receptor beta chains follows, all from one sample in a study of control samples from healthy donors and cancer patients. Clones were sequenced by immunoSEQ multiplex PCR, and TCRdb holds only the in-frame ones, with some missing. The table lists about 150,000 clones, about 90% of them singletons. Material: blood. Receptor source: a man in his late teens or twenties in good health. Each CDR3 is given with its conserved first and last residue. D genes are given only for firm matches. Rows give clone size only sometimes, using once, few, many, or a class for an expanded clone.

v_gene	d_gene	j_gene	abundance	CDR3nt	CDR3aa
TRBV3-1/TRBV3-2	.	TRBJ1-2	few	TGTGCCAGCAGTTCAGGACAGTCGAGCTATGGCTACACCTTC	CASSSGQSSYGYTF
TRBV7-8	TRBD2	TRBJ2-7	.	TGTGCCAGCAGCAGGACCGGGACTAGCGGGGTGATCCCCTCCTACGAGCAGTACTTC	CASSRTGTSGVIPSYEQYF
TRBV3-1/TRBV3-2	.	TRBJ2-3	.	TGTGCCAGCAGCCAAGGACTATCGGCAGATACGCAGTATTTT	CASSQGLSADTQYF
TRBV25-1	.	TRBJ2-1	.	TGTGCCAGCATCCGGGCGGGCAATGAGCAGTTCTTC	CASIRAGNEQFF
TRBV7-2	TRBD2	TRBJ2-3	once	TGTGCCAGCAGCTCAAGACTAGCGGGGGCCTATACGCAGTATTTT	CASSSRLAGAYTQYF
TRBV5-6	TRBD1	TRBJ2-5	.	TGTGCCAGCAGCTTGACGGGACAGGGCCAAGAGACCCAGTACTTC	CASSLTGQGQETQYF
TRBV28	TRBD1	TRBJ1-5	.	TGTGCCAGCAGTTTGAAGGGGGCTTTCAATCAGCCCCAGCATTTT	CASSLKGAFNQPQHF
TRBV28	TRBD1	TRBJ2-7	.	TGTGCCAGCAGCAACAACAGGGGGCGGGGTAGGTCCTACGAGCAGTACTTC	CASSNNRGRGRSYEQYF
TRBV5-4	.	TRBJ1-3	.	TGTGCCAGCAGCTTCTCAGGGAGCTCTGGAAACACCATATATTTT	CASSFSGSSGNTIYF
TRBV29-1	.	TRBJ2-1	.	TGCAGCGTTGTGACGGTTAAATCCTACAATGAGCAGTTCTTC	CSVVTVKSYNEQFF
TRBV5-1	.	TRBJ1-2	.	TGCGCCAGCAGCTTGATGGAGGGAACTAACTATGGCTACACCTTC	CASSLMEGTNYGYTF
TRBV4-2	.	TRBJ2-3	.	TGTGCCAGCAGCCTACGTCCCGGCGGGGACACAGATACGCAGTATTTT	CASSLRPGGDTDTQYF
TRBV15	.	TRBJ1-4	.	TGTGCCACCAGCACTCAGACAGTCACTAATGAAAAACTGTTTTTT	CATSTQTVTNEKLFF
TRBV3-1/TRBV3-2	TRBD1	TRBJ2-7	.	TGTGCCAGCAGCCCGTGGGGACAGGGTGGAGACGAGCAGTACTTC	CASSPWGQGGDEQYF
TRBV28	TRBD1	TRBJ1-6	few	TGTGCCAGCAGTCCACCCGGGACAGGGGCCTCACCCCTCCACTTT	CASSPPGTGASPLHF
TRBV5-1	TRBD2	TRBJ2-3	.	TGCGCCAGCAGCCCGGGACTCTCACTTAGCGGGGATACGCAGTATTTT	CASSPGLSLSGDTQYF
TRBV7-2	.	TRBJ1-4	.	TGTGCCAGCAGCCCTTATAATGAAAAACTGTTTTTT	CASSPYNEKLFF
TRBV3-1/TRBV3-2	.	TRBJ2-3	.	TGTGCCAGCAGCCTAGGACTATCAGATACGCAGTATTTT	CASSLGLSDTQYF
TRBV9	TRBD2	TRBJ2-2	.	TGTGCCAGCAGCCCTACTAGCGGGGGGGCCACCGGGGAGCTGTTTTTT	CASSPTSGGATGELFF
TRBV25-1	.	TRBJ2-7	.	TGTGCCAGCAGTGCCACAGGGCCCTACGAGCAGTACTTC	CASSATGPYEQYF
TRBV5-5	.	TRBJ2-7	.	TGTGCCAGCAGCTTGGGGACGAGGTCCTACGAGCAGTACTTC	CASSLGTRSYEQYF
TRBV9	.	TRBJ2-7	.	TGTGCCAGCAGCGTTAGAGTGGGTCCCTACGAGCAGTACTTC	CASSVRVGPYEQYF
TRBV2	TRBD2	TRBJ2-3	.	TGTGCCAGCAGCGACCCGGGGGGGCCAGGAGATACGCAGTATTTT	CASSDPGGPGDTQYF
TRBV9	TRBD1	TRBJ1-4	few	TGTGCCAGCAGCGCGGGACAGAGGAATGAAAAACTGTTTTTT	CASSAGQRNEKLFF
TRBV9	.	TRBJ2-1	.	TGTGCCAGCAGCGTAGCAACGGGCGGAAGCTCCTACAATGAGCAGTTCTTC	CASSVATGGSSYNEQFF
TRBV19	.	TRBJ1-5	.	TGTGCCAGTTCGGAGGCGTATCAGCCCCAGCATTTT	CASSEAYQPQHF
TRBV29-1	.	TRBJ1-2	.	TGCAGCGTTGATCCGGGGGGAACAAGCTATGGTATCTATGGCTACACCTTC	CSVDPGGTSYGIYGYTF
TRBV28	.	TRBJ2-1	.	TGTGCCAGCAGCCCTCGGGGCGCGGGGAGCAATGAGCAGTTCTTC	CASSPRGAGSNEQFF
TRBV20-1	.	TRBJ1-2	.	TGCAGTGCAAGCGATAACTATGGCTACACCTTC	CSASDNYGYTF
TRBV24-1	.	TRBJ2-1	.	TGTGCCACCAGAAGCCAAAATGAGCAGTTCTTC	CATRSQNEQFF
TRBV4-2	TRBD1	TRBJ1-4	.	TGTGCCAGCAGCCAAGATCCTAGGGGGCCGCGGGAAAAACTGTTTTTT	CASSQDPRGPREKLFF
TRBV5-4	TRBD1	TRBJ1-4	.	TGTGCCAGCAGCTTGGGAGGGGGCGAGAGCGAAAAACTGTTTTTT	CASSLGGGESEKLFF
TRBV4-1	TRBD1	TRBJ1-2	.	TGCGCCAGCAGCCAAGAGCAGACAGGGATAGGCTACACCTTC	CASSQEQTGIGYTF
TRBV30	.	TRBJ1-6	.	TGTGCCTGGAGTGTACCCCGGACAGCCTATAATTCACCCCTCCACTTT	CAWSVPRTAYNSPLHF
TRBV7-3	TRBD2	TRBJ2-1	.	TGTGCCAGCAGCTTATGGACTAGCGGGGGGAGCTCCTACAATGAGCAGTTCTTC	CASSLWTSGGSSYNEQFF
TRBV5-1	.	TRBJ2-5	.	TGCGCCAGCAGCTTGGCTCATCAAGAGACCCAGTACTTC	CASSLAHQETQYF
TRBV3-1/TRBV3-2	.	TRBJ2-5	once	TGTGCCAGCAGCCAAGACCTAGAGACCCAGTACTTC	CASSQDLETQYF
TRBV28	.	TRBJ2-7	.	TGTGCCAGCAGGGTCTTTAACTCCTACGAGCAGTACTTC	CASRVFNSYEQYF
TRBV18	TRBD2	TRBJ2-7	.	TGTGCCAGCTCACTACGTAGCGGGGGGGCTCATTACGAGCAGTACTTC	CASSLRSGGAHYEQYF
TRBV27	.	TRBJ1-1	few	TGTGCCAGCAGTTTATATTCCAGGGCGGGTAGTGAAGCTTTCTTT	CASSLYSRAGSEAFF
TRBV4-3	TRBD1	TRBJ1-5	once	TGCGCCAGCAGCCAAAGTCTGGCAGGGGGAAGAGACAGGGGTCAGCCCCAGCATTTT	CASSQSLAGGRDRGQPQHF
TRBV19	.	TRBJ1-2	once	TGTGCCAGTAGCATGGGACGGATCTATGGCTACACCTTC	CASSMGRIYGYTF
TRBV27	TRBD1	TRBJ2-7	.	TGTGCCAGCAGTTCCTCCGGGACAGAGTCCTACGAGCAGTACTTC	CASSSSGTESYEQYF
TRBV19	.	TRBJ2-7	.	TGTGCCAGTAGTATGGGTCAGGGCTACGAGCAGTACTTC	CASSMGQGYEQYF
TRBV19	TRBD1	TRBJ2-5	.	TGTGCCAGTAGTTCACAGGGGGCTGGACAAGAGACCCAGTACTTC	CASSSQGAGQETQYF
TRBV29-1	.	TRBJ1-2	.	TGCGCTTACAGTGACTATGGCTACACCTTC	CAYSDYGYTF
TRBV4-3	.	TRBJ1-1	.	TGCGCCAGCAGCCAAGGCGACAGCGCCTGGGCAGAAGCTTTCTTT	CASSQGDSAWAEAFF
TRBV4-2	.	TRBJ1-1	.	TGTGCCAGCAGCCAAGTAGAGCAGGGTGGTACTGAAGCTTTCTTT	CASSQVEQGGTEAFF
TRBV30	.	TRBJ1-6	few	TGTGCATCCATGGGGCCTCTCAATTCACCCCTCCACTTT	CASMGPLNSPLHF
TRBV7-9	.	TRBJ1-2	.	TGTGCCAGCAGCTTATCACAGGAGGGCTACACCTTC	CASSLSQEGYTF
TRBV5-1	.	TRBJ1-1	few	TGCGCCAGCAGCTTGGACGAAGGGGGTTGGGACACTGAAGCTTTCTTT	CASSLDEGGWDTEAFF
TRBV7-2	TRBD2	TRBJ2-2	.	TGTGCCAGCAGCACTAAACGGGGGGTAGCGGGGAACACCGGGGAGCTGTTTTTT	CASSTKRGVAGNTGELFF
TRBV19	TRBD2	TRBJ2-7	.	TGTGCCAGTAGTCCACTAGCGGGGGGAATTGAGCAGTACTTC	CASSPLAGGIEQYF
TRBV7-9	TRBD1	TRBJ1-1	.	TGTGCCAGCAGCTTAGAGGGGGCGCTCACTGAAGCTTTCTTT	CASSLEGALTEAFF